These 23 T cell receptor beta chains were all obtained from the same sample, sequenced in a study of CD8+ T cells in alopecia areata. Treatment of the sample: oral pan-JAK inhibitor, 5-10 mg twice daily. As the sequencing template, cDNA was produced by extracting RNA and reverse transcribing it. Only in-frame clones appear in the TCRdb table, and some are missing; sequencing was by immunoSEQ multiplex PCR. The table records fewer than 150,000 clones, about 61% of them present only once. This specimen consisted of CD8+ T cells sorted from blood, obtained at week 4, from a patient treated with tofacitinib. These receptors were obtained from a human donor with alopecia areata.

This clone has only one observation. V gene TRBV15 combines with J gene TRBJ2-7; no definite D call. From germline, CDR1 is LNHNV and CDR2 YYDKDF (reference sequence). This CDR3 contains 13 residues. V dropped 6 bases and J dropped 3 bases, with 12 bases sitting between them. Written as DNA, the CDR3 is TGTGCCACCAGTTATGCTAGTGACTACGAGCAGTACTTC. This translates into CATSYASDYEQYF.

This clone was seen only a few times. The sample holds other DNA sequences that translate to the same CDR3. The J gene is TRBJ2-1, the V gene TRBV30; D ambiguous. Trimming took off 1 base at V and 7 bases at J, with 2 bases between the two ends. This CDR3 is 10 amino acids long. Per germline, CDR1 GTSNPN and CDR2 SVGIG (reference sequence). CDR3 region: CAWSGNEQFF. Here the CDR3 DNA reads TGTGCCTGGAGTGGTAATGAGCAGTTCTTC.

The rearrangement links TRBV5-1 to TRBJ2-7; 13 bases map to TRBD2. V shed 4 bases and J 0 bases; nucleotides not matched to a gene: 7. The CDR3 spans 17 residues. Germline V gene sequence: CDR1 SGHRS, CDR2 YFSETQ. CDR3 in amino acids: CASSTGLAGVPSYEQYF. DNA of the CDR3: TGCGCCAGCAGCACCGGACTAGCGGGGGTCCCCTCCTACGAGCAGTACTTC.

The chain carries TRBV19 and TRBJ2-1, with 8 bases that match TRBD1. The junction had 5 bases not matched to a gene; V was cut back by 1 base and J by 6 bases. The CDR3 totals 15 residues. Germline V gene data show CDR1 as LNHDA and CDR2 as SQIVND (reference sequence). CDR3: CASSIVETGANEQFF. CDR3 bases: TGTGCCAGTAGTATAGTGGAGACAGGGGCCAATGAGCAGTTCTTC.

The CDR3 protein is CASGWPGQGDGAFF. The CDR3 region has the DNA TGTGCCAGTGGTTGGCCCGGACAGGGGGATGGAGCTTTCTTT. The chain employs TRBV19 and TRBJ1-1; TRBD1 matches 10 bases. This CDR3 has 14 residues. The V segment lost 8 bases and the J segment 10 bases; nucleotides outside the gene matches: 13. The germline gives CDR1 LNHDA, CDR2 SQIVND (reference sequence).

The chain links TRBV7-6 to TRBJ1-2, with a possible D match to TRBD1 (5 bases). In germline, CDR1 is SGHVS, CDR2 FNYEAQ. The CDR3 spans 15 residues. The V and J ends lost 5 bases and 6 bases respectively, with 19 bases between them. CDR3 loop: CASSPGGDVSNGYTF. CDR3 nucleotides: TGTGCCAGCAGCCCTGGGGGGGACGTCTCCAATGGCTACACCTTC.

The V call is TRBV27, the J call TRBJ2-7; unclear D gene. V lost 3 bases, J lost 2 bases, and 11 bases lay in between. The germline CDR1 and CDR2 sequences are MNHEY and SMNVEV (reference sequence). This CDR3 spans 14 amino acids. The CDR3 region has the DNA TGTGCCAGCAGTTTTAAGTTTGCTACCTACGAGCAGTACTTC. Amino acids: CASSFKFATYEQYF.

This sequence joins TRBV5-6 and TRBJ1-1; TRBD1 agrees at 7 bases. In germline, CDR1 is SGHDT, CDR2 YYEEEE. The CDR3 length is 17 residues. V lost 4 bases, J lost 0 bases, and 12 bases stayed unmatched. The CDR3 region is CASSPVGTAALNTEAFF. DNA for the CDR3: TGTGCCAGCAGCCCGGTGGGGACAGCTGCGTTGAACACTGAAGCTTTCTTT.

The chain joins TRBV27 to TRBJ2-1; no reliable D call. The length of the CDR3 is 11 residues. In germline, CDR1 is MNHEY, CDR2 SMNVEV (reference sequence). The V and J ends lost 6 bases and 5 bases respectively, with 5 bases between them. The CDR3 loop reads CASSENNEQFF. The CDR3 bases are TGTGCCAGCAGCGAAAACAATGAGCAGTTCTTC.

This chain connects TRBV6-6 to TRBJ1-1, with 9 bases fitting TRBD1. V was clipped by 5 bases and J by 3 bases; unmatched bases: 7. Germline V gene data show CDR1 as MNHNY and CDR2 as SVGAGI (reference sequence). This CDR3 has 15 residues. CDR3 protein: CASSAAGTGHTEAFF. Written as DNA, the CDR3 is TGTGCCAGCAGTGCCGCCGGGACAGGGCACACTGAAGCTTTCTTT.

This clone was found a few times. The chain joins TRBV4-1 to TRBJ1-1, with TRBD1 matching over 7 bases. After removal of 2 bases from V and 0 bases from J, the junction contained 6 bases not matched to a gene. The V gene's germline CDR1 is MGHRA and CDR2 YSYEKL. The CDR3 runs to 16 residues. The CDR3 loop is CASSQSGGKMNTEAFF. Written as DNA, the CDR3 is TGCGCCAGCAGCCAATCAGGGGGGAAGATGAACACTGAAGCTTTCTTT.

This clone was seen a handful of times. At one end the junction does not follow the germline gene, possibly because of a read error. The genes are TRBV29-1 and TRBJ2-1; 8 nucleotides match TRBD1. Germline CDR1 and CDR2: SQVTM and ANQGSEA. This CDR3 region has 13 residues. The CDR3 loop reads CSVEGQGMKRLFF. The CDR3 DNA follows: TGCAGCGTCGAAGGACAGGGCATGAAGAGACTGTTCTTC.

The rearrangement joins TRBV7-2 to TRBJ2-7, with a weak D call TRBD2 (5 bases). Trimming removed 3 bases from V and 2 bases from J, with 5 bases in between. CDR1 and CDR2 (germline): SGHTA, FQGNSA. The CDR3 runs 12 residues. CDR3 DNA: TGTGCCAGCAGCTTTAGCGCCTACGAGCAGTACTTC. It codes for CASSFSAYEQYF.

A few counts support this clone. The V gene is TRBV6-5, the J gene TRBJ2-5; no definite D call. Germline V gives CDR1 MNHEY, CDR2 SVGAGI. The CDR3 is 14 amino acids. Trimming took off 4 bases at V and 4 bases at J, with 13 bases between the two ends. The CDR3 DNA reads TGTGCCAGCAGTTTGTTTTTAGCCGGAGAGACCCAGTACTTC. Its translation is CASSLFLAGETQYF.

The chain has TRBV13 and TRBJ2-1, with a possible D match to TRBD2 (6 bases). CDR1 is PRHDT and CDR2 is FYEKMQ in the germline V gene (reference sequence). The V gene lost 5 bases and the J gene lost 1 base, with 12 bases spanning the gap. The CDR3 runs to 15 residues. CDR3 DNA: TGTGCCAGCAGCGGGACGGGGGTATCCTACAATGAGCAGTTCTTC. Its protein is CASSGTGVSYNEQFF.

This clone occurred a few times. The CDR3 is CSVEQRGGYNEQFF. The CDR3 nucleotides read TGCAGCGTTGAACAGCGGGGGGGTTACAATGAGCAGTTCTTC. The gene calls are TRBV29-1 and TRBJ2-1; the match to TRBD2 covers 10 bases. The germline V gene encodes CDR1 SQVTM and CDR2 ANQGSEA. V trimming: 2 bases; J trimming: 4 bases; junction bases outside the gene matches: 2. This CDR3 has 14 residues.

This clone was counted only a few times. The rearrangement links TRBV7-8 to TRBJ2-7; TRBD1 aligns across 12 bases. From germline, CDR1 is SGHVS and CDR2 FQNEAQ. The CDR3 extends over 14 amino acids. V dropped 3 bases and J dropped 10; count of bases not matched to a gene: 7. CDR3 nucleotide sequence: TGTGCCAGCAGCTTTAGGGACAGGGGGCTTGATCAGTACTTC. Translation gives CASSFRDRGLDQYF.

This clone was counted only a few times. V and J are TRBV29-1 and TRBJ2-7; no clear D. There are 15 residues in the CDR3. V was shortened by 7 bases and J by 0 bases, with 19 bases between the two germline ends. The germline gives CDR1 SQVTM, CDR2 ANQGSEA. CDR3: CSGLGTRESSYEQYF. The CDR3 DNA reads TGCAGCGGCCTGGGCACAAGGGAAAGCTCCTACGAGCAGTACTTC.

This clone occurred a few times. The chain is built from TRBV29-1 and TRBJ2-7, with 8 bases aligning to TRBD1. Germline CDR1 and CDR2: SQVTM and ANQGSEA. V gave up 7 bases and J gave up 3 bases; unmatched junction bases: 8. CDR3 length equals 13 residues. CDR3 nucleotides: TGCAGCGCAGGCCGGGACAGGTTCTACGAGCAGTACTTC. This sequence encodes CSAGRDRFYEQYF.

This clone occurred a few times. The chain is built from TRBV29-1 and TRBJ1-6; a possible D gene is TRBD1 (5 bases). The CDR3 is 13 residues long. The germline V gene has CDR1 SQVTM and CDR2 ANQGSEA. The V and J ends lost 6 bases and 9 bases respectively, with 15 bases between them. CDR3 DNA: TGCAGCGTGCCCGGGCAGGGTAGTTCACCCCTCCACTTT. It is translated as CSVPGQGSSPLHF.

The chain has TRBV7-8 and TRBJ2-7; D is ambiguous. Germline-derived CDR1 and CDR2 are SGHVS and FQNEAQ. CDR3 length equals 14 residues. Trimming took 7 bases from V and 0 from J, leaving 13 bases between them. The CDR3 reads CASTRRQSSYEQYF. For the CDR3, the DNA is TGTGCCAGCACCCGACGGCAGTCCTCCTACGAGCAGTACTTC.

This CDR3 is CAWSTGRGSFF. CDR3 in DNA: TGTGCCTGGAGTACCGGGAGGGGATCTTTCTTT. This chain connects TRBV30 to TRBJ1-1; D may be TRBD1 (5 bases). The CDR3 covers 11 residues. In germline, CDR1 is GTSNPN, CDR2 SVGIG (reference sequence). The V end lost 2 bases, the J end lost 12 bases, and 13 bases lay between the germline ends.

Only a few counts were recorded for this clone. The chain uses TRBV29-1 and TRBJ2-1; D is ambiguous. There are 15 residues in the CDR3. The V and J ends lost 2 bases and 0 bases respectively, with 11 bases between them. The germline gives CDR1 SQVTM, CDR2 ANQGSEA. In nucleotides, the CDR3 is TGCAGCGTTGAATGGGTGGGTAGCTCCTACAATGAGCAGTTCTTC. The encoded protein is CSVEWVGSSYNEQFF.